This T cell receptor beta chain is drawn from a study of identifying expanded T cells in peripheral blood. Study-wide findings and caveats: Across healthy donors, higher total template counts meant significantly greater roughly 2-week count variance. Over two and four weeks, about 16 and 19 clones changed, versus roughly 1.1 between replicates.

Clones were read by immunoSEQ multiplex PCR, and TCRdb kept only the in-frame ones, dropping some. The sample yields 70,000 or so clones, under 90% seen once. The V end was cut by 5 bases, the J end by 0 bases, with 8 bases between. There are 15 residues in the CDR3. CDR1 is SGHTA, CDR2 FQGNSA, per germline. Healthy donors had no documented immune events, such as infections, while sampled. A remark on this clone: Its antigen is unknown.

Specimen: blood. This clonotype was sampled from a person aged 18 to 70 in good health. The chain joins TRBV7-2 to TRBJ2-6, with D maybe TRBD2 (6 bases). CDR3 coding DNA: TGTGCCAGCAGCGCCGGGGGCTCTGGGGCCAACGTCCTGACTTTC. It encodes CASSAGGSGANVLTF.